This is a list of T cell receptor beta chains from one sample in a study of cytomegalovirus exposure and HLA in healthy donors. Here immunoSEQ multiplex PCR was the method, and the copy in TCRdb shows in-frame clones only, minus some. The sample shows about 130,000 clones, roughly 84% of them seen only once. The source material was PBMCs. The source of these receptors is a woman aged 18-29 years in good health and CMV-seropositive. The CDR3 runs from the conserved cysteine through the conserved F or W. Fields, in order: clone size, V gene, CDR3 protein. Rows may omit the clone size; those that give it use once, few, many or a size class.

NA,TRBV6-1,CASSDMRGTDTQYF
NA,TRBV6-1,CASSDRLGQNTGELFF
NA,TRBV4-1,CASSQGGSTEAFF
NA,TRBV19,CASSITLTGQPQHF
NA,TRBV9,CASSPRGATTGELFF
NA,TRBV19,CASSPTDRDSEAFF
NA,TRBV7-9,CASSPGNTIYF
NA,TRBV25-1,CASSEYPRRGYNEQFF
NA,TRBV21-1,CASSPRTASSYEQYF
NA,TRBV7-3,CASSLTRSTSVEEQFF
NA,TRBV5-1,CASSPIGAGGYYEQYF
few,TRBV25-1,CASSGGSGVAKNIQYF
NA,TRBV19,CASKFHGKRGTDTQYF
NA,TRBV11-2,CASSLEGAFPTGELFF
NA,TRBV2,CASRAGQANTEAFF
few,TRBV5-5,CASSSVGQWNTEAFF
NA,TRBV27,CASSYGGNSNQPQHF
NA,TRBV25-1,CASSVGTGNFYEQYF
NA,TRBV2,CATRLADTQYF
NA,TRBV7-3,CASSPLGGADTQYF
NA,TRBV10-2,CASSESGTWKLEQYF
once,TRBV9,CASSSLQGAVTEAFF